This T cell receptor beta chain was obtained from a study of cytomegalovirus exposure and HLA in healthy donors. General observations from the study: The classifier, whose performance was assessed in both the original and validation cohorts, reportedly diagnosed cytomegalovirus status with high specificity and sensitivity. After further analysis at a later stage, around 17,000 TCR beta sequences were associated with HLA alleles at 0.05 false discovery rate.

CDR1 is SGHDT and CDR2 is YYEEEE in the germline V gene. There are 15 residues in the CDR3. The V and J ends lost 2 bases and 7 bases, in that order; junction bases with no gene match: 9. It was with 60 Vbeta and 13 Jbeta primers that the PCR ran. Clones were read by immunoSEQ multiplex PCR, and TCRdb kept only the in-frame ones, dropping some. The sample has around 140,000 clones, approximately 80% seen once; the top ten hold approximately 1.5%. A few counts support this clone. Its specificity is unknown. This TCR came from a man aged 30 to 39 in good health and CMV-seropositive. The sample consisted of PBMCs. The V gene is TRBV5-6, the J gene TRBJ1-5; 7 nucleotides line up with TRBD1. CDR3 nucleotides: TGTGCCAGCAGCTTAGGGGGCTCCCGGGGGCAGCCCCAGCATTTT. Amino acid sequence: CASSLGGSRGQPQHF.